The present T cell receptor beta chain was sequenced within a study of shared clonotypes between healthy human individuals. CDR1 and CDR2 (germline): MDHEN, SYDVKM. Unmatched junction bases numbered 10, after V lost 4 bases and J lost 4 bases. CDR3 length equals 17 residues. A split of CD4+ cells into CD45RA+ naive and CD45RA-negative memory subsets was performed. As to this clone: Its antigen is as yet unknown.

Points from the study as a whole: Memory subsets had estimated richness that was generally smaller than that of naive subsets.

Generated by immunoSEQ multiplex PCR, the TCRdb table keeps only in-frame clones and is missing some. This sample carries a few million clones, nearly 97% of them seen once, and the ten largest clones take roughly 0.13%. This chain connects TRBV28 to TRBJ1-5, with TRBD1 matching over 10 bases. Material: naive CD4+ T cells sorted from blood. Subset defined: CD45RA+ positively selected. This TCR derives from a man aged 18 to 29 in good health. In DNA form, the CDR3 reads TGTGCCAGCAGTTCGGGAGTTGGGACAGGGGTTAATCAGCCCCAGCATTTT. Residues: CASSSGVGTGVNQPQHF.